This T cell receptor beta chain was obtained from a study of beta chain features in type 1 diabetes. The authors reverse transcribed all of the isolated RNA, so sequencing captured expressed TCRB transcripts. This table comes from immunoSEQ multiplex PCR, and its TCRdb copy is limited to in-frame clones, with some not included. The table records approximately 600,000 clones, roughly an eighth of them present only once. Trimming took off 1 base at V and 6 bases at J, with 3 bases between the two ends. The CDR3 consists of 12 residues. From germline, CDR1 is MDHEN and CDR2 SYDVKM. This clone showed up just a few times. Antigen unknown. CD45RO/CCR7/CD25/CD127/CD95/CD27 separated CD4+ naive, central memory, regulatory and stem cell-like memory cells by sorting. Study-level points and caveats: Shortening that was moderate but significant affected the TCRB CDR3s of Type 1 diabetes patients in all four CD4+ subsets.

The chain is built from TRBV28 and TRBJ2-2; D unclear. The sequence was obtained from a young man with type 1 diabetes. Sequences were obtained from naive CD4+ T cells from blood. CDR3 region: CASSLSSGELFF. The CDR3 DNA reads TGTGCCAGCAGTTTATCGTCCGGGGAGCTGTTTTTT.